The rows below give T cell receptor beta chains drawn from one sample of a study of read filtering for tumor transcriptome and immune sequencing. MiXCR, applied by TCRdb to the reads, yields one record per CDR3 protein. The repertoire consists of 50,000 to 65,000 distinct CDR3 sequences, with approximately 13% occurring once and the leading ten covering around 16%. The sample taken for sequencing was a population of CD138-negative cells sorted from bone marrow. The receptors were gathered from a donor aged 40 or older with multiple myeloma. CDR3s include the opening cysteine and the closing phenylalanine or tryptophan.

J,length,V,CDR3
TRBJ2-3,14,TRBV20-1,CSARRQSGTDTQYF
TRBJ2-1,16,TRBV7-3,CASSLTSAGGGDERFF
TRBJ1-5,13,TRBV10-3,CAISGSPGQPQHF
TRBJ1-4,16,TRBV11-2,CASSSFTGGRREKLFF
TRBJ2-5,13,TRBV5-4,CASSLVGGETQYF
TRBJ1-5,14,TRBV30,CAWSVGLGNQPQHF
TRBJ2-7,13,TRBV9,CASSVKGIAEQYF
TRBJ2-1,16,TRBV5-1,CASSLVGPSSYNEQFF
TRBJ1-2,13,TRBV14,CASSHSRNYGYTF
TRBJ1-5,14,TRBV20-1,CSSYLETSNQPQHF
TRBJ2-5,16,TRBV5-8,CASSLGPRGAQETQYF
TRBJ2-6,17,TRBV6-5,CASLGRLSFSGANVLTF
TRBJ2-1,15,TRBV6-5,CASSYPGTSGHEQFF
TRBJ1-2,11,TRBV29-1,CSAGTSTGYTF
TRBJ1-2,15,TRBV28,CASSLVALSNYGYTF
TRBJ1-2,13,TRBV20-1,CSARGTGNNGYTF
TRBJ1-1,15,TRBV21-1,CASSKAKVLNTEAFF
TRBJ1-4,14,TRBV27,CASSLSQGFEKLFF
TRBJ2-7,15,TRBV11-2,CASSSGYRGKDEQYF
TRBJ2-7,16,TRBV18,CASSPRLAISPYEQYF
TRBJ2-7,16,TRBV6-2/TRBV6-3,CASKSGTAASGYEQYF
TRBJ2-1,17,TRBV7-8,CASSPFQGASFYNEQFF
TRBJ2-6,15,TRBV28,CASGNTRSGANVLTF
TRBJ2-1,13,TRBV6-1,CASNGQAYNEQFF
TRBJ2-2,18,TRBV3-1,CASSQDGGLARPTGELFF
TRBJ2-2,14,TRBV27,CASSFGRHTGELFF
TRBJ1-2,17,TRBV27,CASSCPLAGTGTYGYTF
TRBJ2-1,13,TRBV3-1,CASTSGVYNEQFF
TRBJ2-1,17,TRBV5-1,CASSSWTSGGSYKEQFF
TRBJ2-5,16,TRBV10-2,CASSDGSPSWGETQYF
TRBJ1-5,15,TRBV3-1,CASSRTQYSNQPQHF
TRBJ1-6,15,TRBV4-1,CASSQATGSNSPLHF
TRBJ2-6,19,TRBV5-1,CASSLGVAGLGTGANVLTF
TRBJ2-7,15,TRBV7-2,CASSFYGTGVYEQYF
TRBJ2-7,14,TRBV11-2,CASSFRTHSYEQYF
TRBJ2-7,14,TRBV5-1,CASSQQGISYEQYF
TRBJ2-7,13,TRBV20-1,CSARPTGWNEQYF
TRBJ1-1,15,TRBV7-6,CASSSTGQGATEAFF
TRBJ1-5,15,TRBV6-2/TRBV6-3,CASSDGGTGYQPQHF
TRBJ1-5,15,TRBV19,CASSLAGVSNQPQHF
TRBJ2-3,16,TRBV4-1,CASSLGGALVTDTQYF
TRBJ2-7,15,TRBV6-5,CASTEYKAGPGEQYF
TRBJ1-2,10,TRBV6-1,CASGDYGYAF
TRBJ1-1,14,TRBV18,CASSPAARNTEAFF
TRBJ1-2,14,TRBV10-2,CASSTGTGPSGYTF
TRBJ1-5,16,TRBV7-8,CASSLLVRGLNQPQHF
TRBJ1-2,13,TRBV7-8,CASSPDANYGYTF
TRBJ1-1,17,TRBV5-1,CASSSGFLTDFVTEAFF
TRBJ1-1,14,TRBV12-3/TRBV12-4,CASTPSTLGTEAFF
TRBJ1-3,13,TRBV7-9,CASSLATAGTIYF
TRBJ1-5,14,TRBV28,CASTGGGSNQPQHF